Shown below are 24 T cell receptor beta chains from a single sample sequenced in a study of blood T cell repertoires in COVID-19. Data came from immunoSEQ multiplex PCR; TCRdb stores just in-frame clones and leaves some out. The sample has under 60,000 clones, around 78% seen once; the top ten hold approximately 5.7%. Sequenced material: peripheral blood. The receptors were gathered from a human donor in a cohort sampled during active COVID-19.

The chain has TRBV7-9 and TRBJ2-4; D is perhaps TRBD2 (5 bases). This CDR3 is built from 15 residues. The V gene's germline CDR1 is SEHNR and CDR2 FQNEAQ (reference sequence). V was trimmed by 1 base and J by 8 bases, leaving 15 bases between them. CDR3 amino acids: CASSLGGAWWDIQYF. The CDR3 DNA reads TGTGCCAGCAGCTTAGGGGGAGCTTGGTGGGACATTCAGTACTTC.

The V gene is TRBV5-6, the J gene TRBJ2-1; 12 bases are shared with TRBD1. The CDR3 length is 19 residues. In germline, CDR1 is SGHDT, CDR2 YYEEEE. With 3 bases clipped from V and 4 bases from J, the junction kept 14 bases outside the gene matches. The CDR3 nucleotides are TGTGCCAGCAGCTCTTCAGGGACAGGGGGCGGCCCGATGTACAATGAGCAGTTCTTC. This translates into CASSSSGTGGGPMYNEQFF.

The chain carries TRBV27 and TRBJ2-1, with a weak D call TRBD2 (5 bases). Germline CDR1 reads MNHEY; CDR2 reads SMNVEV (reference sequence). The germline V and J ends were trimmed by 1 base and 2 bases, with 9 bases remaining between them. The CDR3 has 15 amino acids. CDR3 in DNA: TGTGCCAGCAGTTTATGGGGAGAGGCCTACAATGAGCAGTTCTTC. It is translated as CASSLWGEAYNEQFF.

The chain couples TRBV24-1 to TRBJ2-1; TRBD1 agrees at 7 bases. CDR1 is KGHDR, CDR2 SFDVKD, per germline. The J segment lost 12 bases and the V segment lost 3 bases, leaving 10 bases of the junction unmatched. The CDR3 is 14 amino acids. The CDR3 nucleotides read TGTGCCACCAGTGATCTCCGGGACAGCCGGAGGCAGTTCTTC. This sequence encodes CATSDLRDSRRQFF.

The chain carries TRBV6-5 and TRBJ2-5; weak D call: TRBD2 (6 bases). Germline CDR1 MNHEY, CDR2 SVGAGI. V lost 5 bases to trimming and J lost 2 bases, with 15 bases between them. CDR3 length: 15 residues. CDR3 sequence (DNA): TGTGCCAGCAGTCGCGCGGGAACAGGTCAAGAGACCCAGTACTTC. Translating gives CASSRAGTGQETQYF.

The V call is TRBV7-9, the J call TRBJ2-7; perhaps TRBD1 as D (5 bases). Per germline, CDR1 SEHNR and CDR2 FQNEAQ (reference sequence). This CDR3 has 15 residues. V lost 2 bases and J lost 6, with 17 bases in between. CDR3 region: CASSLHRSALGEQYF. CDR3 DNA: TGTGCCAGCAGCTTACACAGGTCTGCACTCGGCGAGCAGTACTTC.

This clone was found once. The chain combines TRBV5-6 with TRBJ2-3; 10 nucleotides line up with TRBD2. The CDR3 is 18 residues long. V was clipped by 0 bases and J by 0 bases; unmatched bases: 7. Germline lookup yields CDR1 SGHDT and CDR2 YYEEEE. CDR3 DNA sequence: TGTGCCAGCAGCTTGGAAGGTAGCGGGGGGTCTAGCACAGATACGCAGTATTTT. Encoded protein: CASSLEGSGGSSTDTQYF.

This chain connects TRBV7-8 to TRBJ2-6, with 8 bases aligning to TRBD1. The CDR3 totals 17 residues. Unmatched junction bases numbered 4, after V lost 3 bases and J lost 0 bases. Per germline, CDR1 SGHVS and CDR2 FQNEAQ. This chain's CDR3 is CASSFGQGRSGANVLTF. The DNA for the CDR3 is TGTGCCAGCAGCTTTGGACAGGGTCGCTCTGGGGCCAACGTCCTGACTTTC.

The V call is TRBV28, the J call TRBJ2-1, with a possible D match to TRBD2 (5 bases). The CDR3 sequence is 14 residues long. Looked up from germline, CDR1 is MDHEN and CDR2 is SYDVKM. Between the trimmed V and J ends, which lost 3 bases and 3 bases, there was a span of 9 bases. The DNA of the CDR3 is TGTGCCAGCAGTTTTGGAGGCAGCTACAATGAGCAGTTCTTC. It codes for CASSFGGSYNEQFF.

The table lists this clone with many counts. V and J are TRBV6-5 and TRBJ1-4, with 9 bases identical to TRBD1. The length of the CDR3 is 15 residues. Germline V gene sequence: CDR1 MNHEY, CDR2 SVGAGI. The junction had 6 bases not matched to a gene; V was cut back by 5 bases and J by 5 bases. CDR3 coding DNA: TGTGCCAGCAGTAGTACCGGGACAGGGAATGAAAAACTGTTTTTT. Protein product: CASSSTGTGNEKLFF.

J is TRBJ1-5 and V is TRBV5-1, with 10 nucleotides matching TRBD1. V was clipped by 4 bases and J by 7 bases; unmatched bases: 5. Germline values: CDR1 SGHRS, CDR2 YFSETQ. This CDR3 comprises 14 residues. As DNA, the CDR3 is TGCGCCAGCAGCCCCGGGACAGGGGAACAGCCCCAGCATTTT. Its translation: CASSPGTGEQPQHF.

The chain has TRBV29-1 and TRBJ1-4; D not resolved. Germline V gene data show CDR1 as SQVTM and CDR2 as ANQGSEA. This CDR3 has 14 amino acids. V dropped 1 base and J dropped 5 bases, with 11 bases sitting between them. CDR3 region: CSVEVGVPNEKLFF. The DNA of the CDR3 is TGCAGCGTTGAAGTTGGAGTGCCCAATGAAAAACTGTTTTTT.

This chain joins TRBV3-1 (or the pseudogene TRBV3-2) and TRBJ2-3, with 16 positions matching TRBD2. V was clipped by 4 bases and J by 2 bases; unmatched bases: 15. There are 21 residues in the CDR3. The germline CDR1 and CDR2 sequences are LGHDT and YNNKEL (reference sequence). CDR3 region: CASSPPSLIGTSGGATDTQYF. CDR3 DNA sequence: TGTGCCAGCAGCCCCCCCAGCTTAATCGGGACTAGCGGGGGGGCCACAGATACGCAGTATTTT.

This chain joins TRBV7-8 and TRBJ2-3; possible D gene TRBD2, 6 bases. Germline V gene lookup returns CDR1 SGHVS and CDR2 FQNEAQ. The V gene lost 2 bases and the J gene lost 3 bases, with 12 bases spanning the gap. This CDR3 contains 15 residues. The CDR3 bases are TGTGCCAGCAGCTTATACGGGAGTAGGACAGATACGCAGTATTTT. Translating it yields CASSLYGSRTDTQYF.

CDR3 region: CASSREGRSPLHF. CDR3 nucleotides: TGTGCCAGCAGCAGGGAGGGGCGATCACCCCTCCACTTT. The chain couples TRBV6-2 or TRBV6-3 to TRBJ1-6; weak D call: TRBD1 (5 bases). Germline V CDR1 and CDR2: MNHEY, SVGEGT. The CDR3 loop spans 13 amino acids. The V gene lost 6 bases and the J gene lost 10 bases, with 13 bases spanning the gap.

The chain carries TRBV14 and TRBJ2-2; perhaps TRBD1 as D (6 bases). The germline V gene encodes CDR1 SGHDN and CDR2 FVKESK. This CDR3 comprises 16 residues. With 4 bases removed from V and 2 bases from J, the gap between germline ends came to 14 bases. Here the CDR3 DNA reads TGTGCCAGCAGCCGCCAGGGGAGAACTAACACCGGGGAGCTGTTTTTT. Translation: CASSRQGRTNTGELFF.

The V gene is TRBV4-2, the J gene TRBJ2-3, with a tentative D call TRBD1 (6 bases). V lost 1 base and J lost 2, with 10 bases in between. This CDR3 comprises 15 residues. Germline V gives CDR1 LGHNA, CDR2 YNFKEQ. The CDR3 here is CASSQGEGDTDTQYF. CDR3 DNA sequence: TGTGCCAGCAGCCAAGGAGAGGGGGACACAGATACGCAGTATTTT.

V gene TRBV29-1 combines with J gene TRBJ1-1; no clear D. The CDR3 is 14 amino acids. Germline V CDR1 and CDR2: SQVTM, ANQGSEA. Trimming took 2 bases from V and 4 from J, leaving 14 bases between them. The DNA of the CDR3 is TGCAGCGTTGAATTGATGACGACTAGCACTGAAGCTTTCTTT. This encodes CSVELMTTSTEAFF. The full variable domain, rest sourced from reference TRBV29-1 and TRBJ1-1, is SAVISQKPSRDICQRGTSLTIQCQVDSQVTMMFWYRQQPGQSLTLIATANQGSEATYESGFVIDKFPISRPNLTFSTLTVSNMSPEDSSIYLCSVELMTTSTEAFFGQGTRLTVV.

This clone was recorded a few times. This rearrangement joins TRBV5-4 to TRBJ1-1, with D possibly being TRBD1 (5 bases). Germline-derived CDR1 and CDR2 are SGHNT and YYREEE (reference sequence). The ends were cut back, 6 bases at V and 3 bases at J, with 18 bases in the middle. The CDR3 consists of 15 residues. The CDR3 region is CASTSGGYRDTEAFF. CDR3 in DNA: TGTGCCAGCACCTCCGGGGGTTACCGGGACACTGAAGCTTTCTTT. The full variable domain, with the rest looked up from reference TRBV5-4 and TRBJ1-1, is ETGVTQSPTHLIKTRGQQVTLRCSSQSGHNTVSWYQQALGQGPQFIFQYYREEENGRGNFPPRFSGLQFPNYSSELNVNALELDDSALYLCASTSGGYRDTEAFFGQGTRLTVV.

CDR3 protein: CASSIRGGDSGNTIYF. The CDR3 bases are TGTGCCAGCAGCATACGAGGCGGAGACTCTGGAAACACCATATATTTT. J is TRBJ1-3 and V is TRBV7-9; unclear D gene. This CDR3 is built from 16 residues. Per the germline V gene, CDR1 is SEHNR and CDR2 is FQNEAQ (reference sequence). V lost 5 bases, J lost 0 bases, and 14 bases lay in between.

The chain has TRBV27 and TRBJ1-4; D ambiguous. This CDR3 comprises 15 residues. Per germline, CDR1 MNHEY and CDR2 SMNVEV (reference sequence). The V gene lost 3 bases and the J gene lost 7 bases, with 15 bases spanning the gap. The CDR3 coding sequence is TGTGCCAGCAGTTTCGTATTGGGTAGCGGTGAAAAACTGTTTTTT. Translated, it gives CASSFVLGSGEKLFF.

This chain joins TRBV3-1 (or the pseudogene TRBV3-2) and TRBJ2-1; possible D gene TRBD1, 5 bases. Germline V gene data show CDR1 as LGHDT and CDR2 as YNNKEL (reference sequence). This CDR3 has 11 residues. V was clipped by 7 bases and J by 8 bases, with 9 bases between them. The CDR3 reads CASTGIDEQFF. CDR3 in DNA: TGTGCCAGCACAGGGATCGATGAGCAGTTCTTC.

The chain has TRBV30 and TRBJ2-7; a weak D match, TRBD1 (5 bases). Deletions cut 2 bases from V and 10 bases from J, with 12 bases between. In germline, CDR1 is GTSNPN, CDR2 SVGIG (reference sequence). The CDR3 length is 11 residues. DNA of the CDR3: TGTGCCTGGAGTATGGGGCCCTTTCAGTACTTC. Its translation is CAWSMGPFQYF.

The J gene is TRBJ2-3, the V gene TRBV12-3 or TRBV12-4; D is possibly TRBD1 (6 bases). The CDR3 totals 12 residues. V lost 1 base, J lost 14 bases, and 13 bases lay in between. CDR3 nucleotide sequence: TGTGCCAGCAGTTTAGTGGTCACAGGGAGGTATTTT. Protein sequence: CASSLVVTGRYF.